This T cell receptor beta chain appears in the sequencing data of a study of blood T cells in healthy people across ages. Through a sample-barcoded 5' primer and a J-beta primer mix, a second PCR was run for roughly 7 to 12 cycles. TCRdb re-called the 5' RACE reads through MiXCR, storing one row per CDR3 protein. The sample contains approximately 900,000 distinct CDR3 sequences, around 49% of which appear only once. Study-level points and caveats: The fall in TCR beta diversity per million T cells was roughly linear with age.

This clonotype occurred a few times. Its antigen is unknown. The sample providers were healthy Caucasian people from Russia, aged about 6 to 95. Peripheral blood, ten milliliters per donor, was collected. Each sample yielded at least 6.5 million isolated PBMCs. Trimming at V came to 2 bases and at J to 6 bases, leaving 2 bases not matched to a gene. The germline gives CDR1 SGHRS, CDR2 YFSETQ. The CDR3 runs to 14 residues. The V gene is TRBV5-1, the J gene TRBJ1-4, with 9 nucleotides matching TRBD1. The sequence was obtained from a man younger than 40 in good health. Material for sequencing was blood. The CDR3 reads CASSFGTGHEKLFF. The DNA for the CDR3 is TGCGCCAGCAGCTTCGGGACAGGGCATGAAAAACTGTTTTTT.